The 20 T cell receptor beta chains listed next were all sequenced from one sample in a study of blood T cells in healthy people across ages. For the second PCR, which ran for about 6 to 12 cycles, a sample-barcoded 5' primer and a J-beta primer mix were used. TCRdb called the 5' RACE reads again in MiXCR, with one record for every CDR3 protein. The sample has 790,000 or so distinct CDR3 sequences, about 56% seen once. Specimen: blood. These receptors were obtained from a man between 40 and 49 years old in good health.

This clonotype was detected once. The chain couples TRBV21-1 to TRBJ1-1; TRBD1, the table's D call, lacks a check against the DNA. TRBV21-1 is a documented pseudogene. There are 14 residues in the CDR3. The CDR3 loop is CASSRNPPGAEAFF. The CDR3 region has the DNA TGTGCCAGCAGCCGAAACCCGCCGGGTGCCGAAGCTTTCTTT.

The sample holds a few counts of this clonotype. One end of the junction does not line up with germline, which may come from a read error. The chain employs TRBV24-1 and TRBJ2-7; the D gene is possibly TRBD2 (5 bases). The CDR3 totals 13 residues. Germline CDR1 KGHDR, CDR2 SFDVKD. DNA of the CDR3: TGTGCCACCAGCGATTCAGGAGGCTACGAGCAGTACTTC. This translates into CATSDSGGYEQYF.

The V call is TRBV3-1, the J call TRBJ2-4; 8 nucleotides align to TRBD2. The assigned J gene may be wrong: the sequence end matches TRBJ2-5 better. CDR1 and CDR2 from the germline V gene are LGHDT and YNNKEL (reference sequence). The CDR3 contains 16 residues. The CDR3 region is CASSQSSGGTGETQYF. As DNA, the CDR3 is TGTGCCAGCAGCCAAAGCAGCGGGGGTACAGGGGAGACCCAGTACTTC.

The rearrangement joins TRBV13 to TRBJ2-5; TRBD1 is a possible D gene (5 bases). V lost 4 bases to trimming and J lost 0 bases, with 12 bases between them. The CDR3 consists of 15 residues. The germline CDR1 and CDR2 sequences are PRHDT and FYEKMQ (reference sequence). CDR3 residues: CASSWAGHNQETQYF. CDR3 nucleotides: TGTGCCAGCAGCTGGGCAGGACATAACCAAGAGACCCAGTACTTC.

J is TRBJ2-5 and V is TRBV20-1; D possibly uses TRBD1 or TRBD2 (7 bases each). Trimming pared 6 bases from V and 2 bases from J, leaving 19 bases between. The germline V gene encodes CDR1 DFQATT and CDR2 SNEGSKA (reference sequence). This CDR3 has 15 residues. As DNA, the CDR3 is TGCAGTGCGACTAGCAAGGGGGCGGGGCAAGAGACCCAGTACTTC. Its protein product is CSATSKGAGQETQYF.

This sequence joins TRBV7-9 and TRBJ1-1; no reliable D call. In germline, CDR1 is SEHNR, CDR2 FQNEAQ (reference sequence). This CDR3 has 15 amino acids. The V gene lost 4 bases and the J gene lost 6 bases, with 18 bases spanning the gap. The CDR3 region is CASSSLRDPWAEAFF. In DNA form, the CDR3 reads TGTGCCAGCAGCTCGCTACGAGACCCCTGGGCTGAAGCTTTCTTT.

This sequence joins TRBV7-3 and TRBJ1-1; D is unclear. V was trimmed by 3 bases and J by 1 base, leaving 6 bases between them. CDR1 and CDR2 (germline): SGHTA, FQGTGA. This CDR3 has 13 residues. The CDR3 region has the DNA TGTGCCAGCAGCTTCCGCCGGAACACTGAAGCTTTCTTT. Translation: CASSFRRNTEAFF.

This clonotype came up a few times. CDR3 nucleotide sequence: TGTGCCAGCAGCCAAGGCCGGGCGTCGGAGACCCAGTACTTC. Protein sequence: CASSQGRASETQYF. The chain joins TRBV7-2 to TRBJ2-5; D gene uncertain. Germline CDR1 SGHTA, CDR2 FQGNSA. This CDR3 has 14 amino acids. V shed 5 bases and J shed 5 bases, with 15 bases lying between them.

The chain is built from TRBV20-1 and TRBJ2-1; D not certain. The CDR3 extends over 12 amino acids. V lost 3 bases, J lost 4 bases, and 7 bases lay in between. Germline CDR1 DFQATT, CDR2 SNEGSKA (reference sequence). The CDR3, as DNA: TGCAGTGCTAGCTATAAGTACAATGAGCAGTTCTTC. Its protein product is CSASYKYNEQFF.

This clonotype was observed a few times. DNA of the CDR3: TGTGCCAGCAGTGCCAGGGAACACGAGCAGTACTTC. This gives the protein CASSAREHEQYF. V gene TRBV27 combines with J gene TRBJ2-7; D might be TRBD1 (5 bases). The ends were cut back, 5 bases at V and 5 bases at J, with 10 bases in the middle. The CDR3 runs to 12 residues. From germline, CDR1 is MNHEY and CDR2 SMNVEV (reference sequence).

The chain has TRBV28 and TRBJ2-5; D is uncertain. Deletions cut 2 bases from V and 3 bases from J, with 16 bases between. The V gene's germline CDR1 is MDHEN and CDR2 SYDVKM. CDR3 length: 16 amino acids. For the CDR3, the DNA is TGTGCCAGCAGTTTAGGGTTACTCGCCCGGGAAGAGACCCAGTACTTC. Translating it yields CASSLGLLAREETQYF.

The CDR3 sequence is CSVLGTSGSSTGELFF. The CDR3, as DNA: TGCAGCGTTTTAGGGACTAGCGGGAGTTCCACCGGGGAGCTGTTTTTT. The rearrangement links TRBV29-1 to TRBJ2-2; 14 nucleotides line up with TRBD2. Trimming took 5 bases from V and 4 from J; bases not matched to a gene: 6. CDR1 is SQVTM and CDR2 is ANQGSEA in the germline V gene. There are 16 residues in the CDR3.

This clonotype was observed a few times. The rearrangement joins TRBV5-1 to TRBJ2-5; D not resolved. CDR1 SGHRS and CDR2 YFSETQ come from the germline V gene. The CDR3 covers 12 residues. V was trimmed by 0 bases and J by 5 bases, leaving 5 bases between them. This CDR3 is CASSLVMETQYF. The CDR3 DNA reads as TGCGCCAGCAGCTTGGTTATGGAGACCCAGTACTTC.

This clonotype was counted many times. This chain joins TRBV10-3 and TRBJ1-2; 9 bases map to TRBD1. This CDR3 is built from 13 residues. Trimming took 6 bases from V and 7 from J; bases not matched to a gene: 6. Germline V gene data show CDR1 as ENHRY and CDR2 as SYGVKD. The CDR3 protein is CAIRGQGSSGYTF. CDR3 bases: TGTGCCATCAGGGGACAGGGTAGCTCTGGCTACACCTTC.

This clonotype was seen more than once but under ten times. CDR3 bases: TGTGCCAGCAGCCAAGACAGGGGGCTATACAAAAACATTCAGTACTTC. Protein: CASSQDRGLYKNIQYF. This chain links TRBV4-2 with TRBJ2-4, with 8 bases matching TRBD1. The CDR3 has 16 residues. Looked up from germline, CDR1 is LGHNA and CDR2 is YNFKEQ. After removal of 0 bases from V and 3 bases from J, the junction contained 4 bases not matched to a gene.

This clonotype was seen only a few times. This sequence joins TRBV29-1 and TRBJ2-1; 11 bases fit TRBD2. Per germline, CDR1 SQVTM and CDR2 ANQGSEA. With 7 bases clipped from V and 2 bases from J, the junction kept 10 bases outside the gene matches. The CDR3 contains 16 residues. The CDR3 protein is CSAETIAGGPYNEQFF. The CDR3 bases are TGCAGCGCCGAAACTATAGCGGGAGGGCCCTACAATGAGCAGTTCTTC.

The chain joins TRBV6-5 to TRBJ2-5; TRBD1 is a possible D gene (5 bases). The germline gives CDR1 MNHEY, CDR2 SVGAGI. The CDR3 runs to 15 residues. Trimming took 0 bases from V and 3 from J, leaving 11 bases between them. In DNA form, the CDR3 reads TGTGCCAGCAGTTACTCGTTGCCCAGGGAAGAGACCCAGTACTTC. It is translated as CASSYSLPREETQYF.

The rearrangement joins TRBV3-1 to TRBJ2-1; maybe TRBD1 (5 bases). Trimming took off 4 bases at V and 7 bases at J, with 17 bases between the two ends. From germline, CDR1 is LGHDT and CDR2 YNNKEL (reference sequence). The CDR3 sequence is 15 residues long. The CDR3 protein is CASSLYRPGYNEQFF. CDR3 bases: TGTGCCAGCAGCCTCTACAGGCCCGGGTATAATGAGCAGTTCTTC.

This chain's CDR3 is CASGRAGDSTDTQYF. Written as DNA, the CDR3 is TGCGCCAGCGGAAGGGCGGGGGATAGCACAGATACGCAGTATTTT. The rearrangement links TRBV5-1 to TRBJ2-3; 7 bases match TRBD2. The CDR3 extends over 15 amino acids. Losses at the gene ends were 7 bases for V and 0 bases for J; bases not matched to a gene: 8. The germline V gene has CDR1 SGHRS and CDR2 YFSETQ.

CDR3 in DNA: TGTGCCAGCAGCTTAGGGGGTGGGGCCATCTACGAGCAGTACTTC. It is translated as CASSLGGGAIYEQYF. The rearrangement links TRBV11-3 to TRBJ2-7; D might be TRBD1 (5 bases). The CDR3 is 15 residues long. V shed 1 base and J shed 3 bases, with 13 bases lying between them. Per the germline V gene, CDR1 is SGHNT and CDR2 is YENEEA.